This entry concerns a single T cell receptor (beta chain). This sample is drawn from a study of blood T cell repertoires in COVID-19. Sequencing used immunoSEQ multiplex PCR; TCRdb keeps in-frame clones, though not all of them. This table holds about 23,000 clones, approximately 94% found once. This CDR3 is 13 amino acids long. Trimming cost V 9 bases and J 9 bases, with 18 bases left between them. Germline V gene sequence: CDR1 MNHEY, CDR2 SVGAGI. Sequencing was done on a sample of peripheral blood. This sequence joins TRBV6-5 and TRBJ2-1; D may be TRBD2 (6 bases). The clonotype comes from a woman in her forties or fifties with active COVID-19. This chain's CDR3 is CASRGTYTSEQFF. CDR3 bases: TGTGCCAGTCGCGGGACTTATACAAGTGAGCAGTTCTTC.